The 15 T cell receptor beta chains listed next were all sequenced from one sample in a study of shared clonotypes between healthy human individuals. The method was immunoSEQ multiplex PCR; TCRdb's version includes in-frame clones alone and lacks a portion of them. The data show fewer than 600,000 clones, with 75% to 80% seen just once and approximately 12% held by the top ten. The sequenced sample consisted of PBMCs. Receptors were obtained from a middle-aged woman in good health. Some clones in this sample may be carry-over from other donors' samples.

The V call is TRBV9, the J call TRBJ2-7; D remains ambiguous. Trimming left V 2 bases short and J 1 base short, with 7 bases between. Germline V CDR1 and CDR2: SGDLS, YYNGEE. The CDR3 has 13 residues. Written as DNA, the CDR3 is TGTGCCAGCAGCGTCACTGGTTCCTACGAGCAGTACTTC. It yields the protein CASSVTGSYEQYF.

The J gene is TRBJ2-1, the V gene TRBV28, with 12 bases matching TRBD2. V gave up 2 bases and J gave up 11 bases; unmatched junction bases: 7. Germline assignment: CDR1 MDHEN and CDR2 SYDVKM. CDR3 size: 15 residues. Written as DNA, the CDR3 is TGTGCCAGCAGTTTACCGACTAGCGGGAGATTTAAGCAGTTCTTC. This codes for CASSLPTSGRFKQFF.

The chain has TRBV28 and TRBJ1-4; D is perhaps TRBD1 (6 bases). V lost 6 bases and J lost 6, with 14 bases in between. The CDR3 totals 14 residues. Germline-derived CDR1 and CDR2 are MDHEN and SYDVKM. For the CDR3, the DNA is TGTGCCAGCAGGGAGGGGGGGAGAGATGAAAAACTGTTTTTT. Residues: CASREGGRDEKLFF.

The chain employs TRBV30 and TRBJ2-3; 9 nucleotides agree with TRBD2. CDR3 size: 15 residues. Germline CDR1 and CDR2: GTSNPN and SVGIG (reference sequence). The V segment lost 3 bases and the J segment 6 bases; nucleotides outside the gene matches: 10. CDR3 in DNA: TGTGCCTGGAGCAAGCCGGGACTAGCTGCTGATACGCAGTATTTT. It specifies CAWSKPGLAADTQYF.

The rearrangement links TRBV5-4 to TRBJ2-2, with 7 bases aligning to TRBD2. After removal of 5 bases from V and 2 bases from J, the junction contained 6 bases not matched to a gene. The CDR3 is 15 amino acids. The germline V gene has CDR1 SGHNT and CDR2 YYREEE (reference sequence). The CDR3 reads CASSTGAGNTGELFF. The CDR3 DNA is TGTGCCAGCAGTACAGGAGCGGGAAACACCGGGGAGCTGTTTTTT.

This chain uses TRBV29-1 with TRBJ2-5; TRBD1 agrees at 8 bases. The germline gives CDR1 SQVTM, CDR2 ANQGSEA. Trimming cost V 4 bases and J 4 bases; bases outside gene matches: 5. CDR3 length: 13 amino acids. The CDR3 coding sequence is TGCAGCGTTGCCAGGGGGCTAAGAGAGACCCAGTACTTC. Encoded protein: CSVARGLRETQYF.

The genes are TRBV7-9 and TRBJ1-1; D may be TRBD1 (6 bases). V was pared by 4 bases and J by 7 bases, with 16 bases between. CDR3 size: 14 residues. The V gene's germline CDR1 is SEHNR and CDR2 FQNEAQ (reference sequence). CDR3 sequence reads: CASSYPPGQLEAFF. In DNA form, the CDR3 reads TGTGCCAGCAGCTATCCCCCAGGACAGCTTGAAGCTTTCTTT. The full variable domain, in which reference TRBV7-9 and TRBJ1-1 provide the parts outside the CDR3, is DTGVSQNPRHKITKRGQNVTFRCDPISEHNRLYWYRQTLGQGPEFLTYFQNEAQLEKSRLLSDRFSAERPKGSFSTLEIQRTEQGDSAMYLCASSYPPGQLEAFFGQGTRLTVV.

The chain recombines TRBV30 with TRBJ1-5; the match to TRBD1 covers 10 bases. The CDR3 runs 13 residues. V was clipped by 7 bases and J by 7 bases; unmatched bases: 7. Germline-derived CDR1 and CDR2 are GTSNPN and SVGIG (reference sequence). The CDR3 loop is CASDRGQGQPQHF. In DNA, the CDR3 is TGTGCCTCTGACAGGGGGCAGGGGCAGCCCCAGCATTTT.

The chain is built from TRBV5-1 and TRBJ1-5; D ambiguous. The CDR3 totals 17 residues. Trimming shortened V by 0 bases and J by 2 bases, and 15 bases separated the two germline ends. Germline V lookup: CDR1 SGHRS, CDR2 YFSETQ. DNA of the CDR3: TGCGCCAGCAGCTTGGAGCCCTTGAGGGATGGCAATCAGCCCCAGCATTTT. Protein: CASSLEPLRDGNQPQHF.

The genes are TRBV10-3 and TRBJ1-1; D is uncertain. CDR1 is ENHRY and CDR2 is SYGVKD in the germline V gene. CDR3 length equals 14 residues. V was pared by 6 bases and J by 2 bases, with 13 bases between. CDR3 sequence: CAIRARDTNTEAFF. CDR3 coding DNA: TGTGCCATCAGAGCCCGCGACACCAACACTGAAGCTTTCTTT.

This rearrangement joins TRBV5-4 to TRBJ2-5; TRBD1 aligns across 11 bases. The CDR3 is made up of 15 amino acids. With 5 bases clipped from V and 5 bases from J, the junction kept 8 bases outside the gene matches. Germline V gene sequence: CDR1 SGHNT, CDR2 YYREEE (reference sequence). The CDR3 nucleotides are TGTGCCAGCAGACCTGGACAGGGGGCCGGGGAGACCCAGTACTTC. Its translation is CASRPGQGAGETQYF.

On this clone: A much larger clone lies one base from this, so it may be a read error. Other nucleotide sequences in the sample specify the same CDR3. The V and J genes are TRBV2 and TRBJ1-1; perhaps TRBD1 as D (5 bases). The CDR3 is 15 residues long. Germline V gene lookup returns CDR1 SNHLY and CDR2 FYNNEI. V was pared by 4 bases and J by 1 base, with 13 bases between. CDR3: CASSGQLLQNTEAFF. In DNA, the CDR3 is TGTGCCAGCAGTGGACAGTTGTTACAGAACACTGAAGCTTTCTTT.

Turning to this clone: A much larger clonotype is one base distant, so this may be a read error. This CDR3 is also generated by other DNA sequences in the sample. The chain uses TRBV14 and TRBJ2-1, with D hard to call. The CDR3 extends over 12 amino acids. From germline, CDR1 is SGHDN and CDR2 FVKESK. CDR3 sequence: CASSQDNPEQFF. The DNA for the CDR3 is TGCGCCAGCAGCCAAGACAACCCCGAGCAGTTCTTC.

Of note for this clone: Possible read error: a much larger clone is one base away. CDR3 region: CASQGFNTGELFF. The CDR3 coding sequence is TGTGCCAGTCAGGGATTTAACACCGGGGAGCTGTTTTTT. This chain connects TRBV7-2 to TRBJ2-2, with a weak D call TRBD1 (5 bases). This CDR3 comprises 13 residues. The V gene lost 9 bases and the J gene lost 2 bases, with 10 bases spanning the gap. Per the germline V gene, CDR1 is SGHTA and CDR2 is FQGNSA.

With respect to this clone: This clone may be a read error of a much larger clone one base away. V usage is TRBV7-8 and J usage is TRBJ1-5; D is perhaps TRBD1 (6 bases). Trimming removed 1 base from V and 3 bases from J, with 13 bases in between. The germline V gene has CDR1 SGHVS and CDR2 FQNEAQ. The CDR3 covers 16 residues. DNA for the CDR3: TGTGCCAGCAGCTTAGGGGGACACTATAACAATCAGCCCCAGCATTTT. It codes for CASSLGGHYNNQPQHF.